This T cell receptor beta chain stems from a study of blood T cell repertoires in COVID-19. Study summary: Acute-phase and convalescent COVID-19 samples originated in the United States, Italy and Spain. T cells, B-cell-depleted T cells, or PBMCs supplied cDNA or gDNA.

Per the original data handling: Amplifying reference gene primers gave estimates of nucleated cell counts. Sequencing was performed with immunoSEQ multiplex PCR; in TCRdb, only in-frame clones are kept and a portion is missing. The V and J calls and the clone size are those of that table, but D and trimming were determined from the DNA. Among a few hundred thousand clones listed, 85% to 90% were seen once. The Seattle patients joined while their infection was active and were tracked longitudinally afterward. Trimming removed 6 bases at V and 5 bases at J, with 11 bases between. CDR1 and CDR2 (germline): KGHSH, LQKENI. The CDR3 is 12 residues long.

Material: peripheral blood. This sequence originates from a woman aged 30 to 39 with COVID-19, enrolled during active disease. The chain carries TRBV18 and TRBJ2-7, with D hard to call. CDR3 residues: CASSPDWDEQYF. CDR3 DNA sequence: TGTGCCAGCTCCCCAGACTGGGACGAGCAGTACTTC.